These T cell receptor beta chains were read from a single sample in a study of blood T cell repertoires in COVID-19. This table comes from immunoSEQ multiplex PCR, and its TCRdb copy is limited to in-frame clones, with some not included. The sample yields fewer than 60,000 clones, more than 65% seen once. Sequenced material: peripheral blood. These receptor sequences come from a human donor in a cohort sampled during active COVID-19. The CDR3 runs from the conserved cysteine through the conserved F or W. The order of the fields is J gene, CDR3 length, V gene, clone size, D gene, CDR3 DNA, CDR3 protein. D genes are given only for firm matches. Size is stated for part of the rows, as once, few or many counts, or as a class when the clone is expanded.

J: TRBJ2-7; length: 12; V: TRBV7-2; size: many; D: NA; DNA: TGTGCCAGCAGCCTGAGCTCCTACGAGCAGTACTTC; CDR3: CASSLSSYEQYF
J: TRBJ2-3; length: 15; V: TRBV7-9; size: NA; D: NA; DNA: TGTGCCAGCAGCTTAGTAACTGGGACAACCGATACGCAGTATTTT; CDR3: CASSLVTGTTDTQYF
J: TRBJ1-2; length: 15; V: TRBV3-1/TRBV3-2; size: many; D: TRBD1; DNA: TGTGCCAGCAGCCCCGACAGGGTCTCTCTCTATGGCTACACCTTC; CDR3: CASSPDRVSLYGYTF
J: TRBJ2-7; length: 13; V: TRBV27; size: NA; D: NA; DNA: TGTGCCAGCAGTACCTCCGGGGCCTACGAGCAGTACTTC; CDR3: CASSTSGAYEQYF
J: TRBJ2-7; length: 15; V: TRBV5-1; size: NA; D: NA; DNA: TGCGCCAGCAGCTTGGCCGGAGGCCTCTCCTACGAGCAGTACTTC; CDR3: CASSLAGGLSYEQYF
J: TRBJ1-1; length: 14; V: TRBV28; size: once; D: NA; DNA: TGTGCCAGCAGTTCTCTCAGGGGAAGCACTGAAGCTTTCTTT; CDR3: CASSSLRGSTEAFF
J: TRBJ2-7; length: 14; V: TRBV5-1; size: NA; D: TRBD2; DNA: TGCGCCAGCAGCTTCGCGGGAGGGACCTACGAGCAGTACTTC; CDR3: CASSFAGGTYEQYF
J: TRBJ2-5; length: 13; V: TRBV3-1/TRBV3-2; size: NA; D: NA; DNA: TGTGCCAGCAGCCAAAGCCCCTCGGAGACCCAGTACTTC; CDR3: CASSQSPSETQYF
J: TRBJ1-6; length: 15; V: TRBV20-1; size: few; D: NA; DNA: TGCAGTGCTAGTAGAGGAACTCAAAGGAATTCACCCCTCCACTTT; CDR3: CSASRGTQRNSPLHF
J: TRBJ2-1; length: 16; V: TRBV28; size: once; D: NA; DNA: TGTGCCAGCAGCCCACCAGGACTGAGGGAAAGGAATGAGCAGTTCTTC; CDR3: CASSPPGLRERNEQFF
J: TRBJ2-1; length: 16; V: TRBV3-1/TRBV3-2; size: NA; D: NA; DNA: TGTGCCAGCAGCCCACGGAGAGCGGTAACCTACAATGAGCAGTTCTTC; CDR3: CASSPRRAVTYNEQFF
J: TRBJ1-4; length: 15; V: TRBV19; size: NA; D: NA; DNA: TGTGCCAGTAGTGTGGCCGGCGGGCCTAATGAAAAACTGTTTTTT; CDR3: CASSVAGGPNEKLFF
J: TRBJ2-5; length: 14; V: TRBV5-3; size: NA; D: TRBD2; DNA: TGTGCCAGAAGCGCCGGGACTAATCCCTACGCGCAGTACTTC; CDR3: CARSAGTNPYAQYF
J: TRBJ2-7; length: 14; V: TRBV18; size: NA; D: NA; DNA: TGTGCCAGCTCACCAAACCGGCCGGGCTACGAGCAGTACTTC; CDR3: CASSPNRPGYEQYF
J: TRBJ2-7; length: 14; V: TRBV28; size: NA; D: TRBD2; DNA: TGTGCCAGCAGGCTAGTCGGGAGGGCCAACGAGCAGTACTTC; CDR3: CASRLVGRANEQYF
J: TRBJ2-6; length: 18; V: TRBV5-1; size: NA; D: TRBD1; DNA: TGCGCCAGCAGCCTAACGACAGGGTTGAGCTCTGGGGCCAACGTCCTGACTTTC; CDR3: CASSLTTGLSSGANVLTF
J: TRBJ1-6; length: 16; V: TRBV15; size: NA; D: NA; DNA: TGTGCCACCAGCAGAGATCCCGCCACTGCCAATTCACCCCTCCACTTT; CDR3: CATSRDPATANSPLHF
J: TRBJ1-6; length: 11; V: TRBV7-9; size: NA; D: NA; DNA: TGTGCCAGCAGCTTAGGGGCCTCCCTCCACTTT; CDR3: CASSLGASLHF
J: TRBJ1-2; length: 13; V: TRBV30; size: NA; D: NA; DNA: TGTGCCTGGAGTCCTGGTGGGGGCGTTGGCTACACCTTC; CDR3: CAWSPGGGVGYTF
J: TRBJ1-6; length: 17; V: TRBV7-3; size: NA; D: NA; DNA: TGTGCCAGCAGCTTAAGGGACACCAGGCTGTTTAATTCACCCCTCCACTTT; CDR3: CASSLRDTRLFNSPLHF
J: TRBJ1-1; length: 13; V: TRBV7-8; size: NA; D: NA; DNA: TGTGCCAGCAGCTCGGGGTTAGGTACTGAAGCTTTCTTT; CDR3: CASSSGLGTEAFF
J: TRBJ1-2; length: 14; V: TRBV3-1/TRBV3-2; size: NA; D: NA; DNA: TGTGCCAGCAGCCAAGCGGCGGGGGCGCATGGCTACACCTTC; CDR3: CASSQAAGAHGYTF
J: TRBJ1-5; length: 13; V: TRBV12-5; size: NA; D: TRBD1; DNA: TGTGCTAGTGGTCAGGGGGCAGGTCAGCCCCAGCATTTT; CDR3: CASGQGAGQPQHF
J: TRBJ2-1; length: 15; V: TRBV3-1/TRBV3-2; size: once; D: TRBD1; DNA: TGTGCCAGCAGCTGGACAGGGGACGGTCTCAGTGAGCAGTTCTTC; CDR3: CASSWTGDGLSEQFF
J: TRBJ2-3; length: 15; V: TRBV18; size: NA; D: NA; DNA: TGTGCCAGCTCACCACCGGTGAGAGGAACAGATACGCAGTATTTT; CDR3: CASSPPVRGTDTQYF
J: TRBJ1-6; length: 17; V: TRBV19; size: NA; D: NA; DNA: TGTGCCGAGAGGAAACGGAGTTTAAGCTCCTATAATTCACCCCTCCACTTT; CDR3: CAERKRSLSSYNSPLHF
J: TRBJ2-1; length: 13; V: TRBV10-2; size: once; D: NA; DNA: TGCGCCAGCAGTACCGGGATCCACAATGAGCAGTTCTTC; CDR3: CASSTGIHNEQFF
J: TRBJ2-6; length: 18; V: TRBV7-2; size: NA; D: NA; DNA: TGTGCCAGCAGCCATCGGCCGGGACATAGCTCTGGGGCCAACGTCCTGACTTTC; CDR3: CASSHRPGHSSGANVLTF
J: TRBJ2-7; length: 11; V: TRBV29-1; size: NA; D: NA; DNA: TGCAGCGTTGGCAGGGCCTACGAGCAGTACTTC; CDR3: CSVGRAYEQYF
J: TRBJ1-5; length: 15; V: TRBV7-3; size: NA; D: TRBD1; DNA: TGTGCCAGCAGCTTGACAGGGGGCGCCGATCAGCCCCAGCATTTT; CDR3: CASSLTGGADQPQHF
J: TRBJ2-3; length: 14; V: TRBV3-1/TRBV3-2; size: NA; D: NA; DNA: TGTGCCAGCAGCCAAGGTTTAGGCACAGATACGCAGTATTTT; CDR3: CASSQGLGTDTQYF
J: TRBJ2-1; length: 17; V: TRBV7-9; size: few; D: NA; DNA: TGTGCCAGCAGCTCCGGAATTGTGAATTTCACAGGGAATGAGCAGTTCTTC; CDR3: CASSSGIVNFTGNEQFF
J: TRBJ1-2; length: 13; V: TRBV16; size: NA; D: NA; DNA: TGTGCCAGCAGCGCGGACAATTCAGGAGGCTACACCTTC; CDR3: CASSADNSGGYTF
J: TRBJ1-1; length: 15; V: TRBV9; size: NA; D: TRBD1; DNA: TGTGCCAGCAGCCCAGGACAGGGGAGGTACACTGAAGCTTTCTTT; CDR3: CASSPGQGRYTEAFF
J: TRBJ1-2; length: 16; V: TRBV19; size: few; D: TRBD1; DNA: TGTGCCAGTAGTATCATGGTGCAGGGGGCAGATGATGGCTACACCTTC; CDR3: CASSIMVQGADDGYTF
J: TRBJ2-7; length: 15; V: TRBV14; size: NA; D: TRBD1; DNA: TGTGCCAGCAGCCGAGTCGGGACAGGGCCCTACGAGCAGTACTTC; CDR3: CASSRVGTGPYEQYF
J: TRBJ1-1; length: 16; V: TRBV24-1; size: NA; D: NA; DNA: TGTGCCACCAGTGGTCCCCCCGGGAGCATGAACACTGAAGCTTTCTTT; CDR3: CATSGPPGSMNTEAFF
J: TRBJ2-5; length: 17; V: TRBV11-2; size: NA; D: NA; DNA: TGTGCCAGCAGCTTAGATTCAGACGGACTACACCAAGAGACCCAGTACTTC; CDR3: CASSLDSDGLHQETQYF
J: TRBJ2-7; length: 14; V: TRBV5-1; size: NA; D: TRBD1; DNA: TGCGCCAGCAGAGTGACAGGGGATCGATACGAGCAGTACTTC; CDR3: CASRVTGDRYEQYF
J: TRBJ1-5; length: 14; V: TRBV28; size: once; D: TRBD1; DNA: TGTGCCAGCAGACTCGACAGGGGGCCTCAGCCCCAGCATTTT; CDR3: CASRLDRGPQPQHF
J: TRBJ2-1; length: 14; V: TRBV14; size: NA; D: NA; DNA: TGTGCCAGCAGCCAGGGGGCGCAAAGGACTGAGCAGTTCTTC; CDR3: CASSQGAQRTEQFF
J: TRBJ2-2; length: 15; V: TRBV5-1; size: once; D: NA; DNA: TGCGCCAGCAGTGGAGATCTGCTGAACACCGGGGAGCTGTTTTTT; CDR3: CASSGDLLNTGELFF